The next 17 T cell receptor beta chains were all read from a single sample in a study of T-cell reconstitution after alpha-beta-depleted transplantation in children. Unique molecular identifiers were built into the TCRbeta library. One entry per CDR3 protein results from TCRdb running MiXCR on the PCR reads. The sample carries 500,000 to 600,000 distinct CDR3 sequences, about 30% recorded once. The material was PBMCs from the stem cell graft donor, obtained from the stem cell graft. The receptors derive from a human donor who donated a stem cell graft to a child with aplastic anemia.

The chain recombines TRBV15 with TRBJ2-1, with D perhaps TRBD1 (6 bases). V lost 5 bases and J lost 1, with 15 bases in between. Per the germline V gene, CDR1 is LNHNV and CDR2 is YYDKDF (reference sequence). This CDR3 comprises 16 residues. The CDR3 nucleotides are TGTGCCACCAGCCAGCCCCAGACAGGTTCCTACAATGAGCAGTTCTTC. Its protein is CATSQPQTGSYNEQFF.

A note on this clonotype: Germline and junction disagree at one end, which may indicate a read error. The CDR3 region is CATSLAGLEGPARETQYF. DNA of the CDR3: TGTGCCACCAGCTTAGCCGGGCTCGAGGGCCCTGCAAGAGAGACCCAGTACTTC. The rearrangement links TRBV11-1 to TRBJ2-5; D possibly corresponds to TRBD2 (5 bases). The CDR3 consists of 18 residues. From germline, CDR1 is SGHAT and CDR2 FQDESV (reference sequence). Together with reference TRBV11-1 and TRBJ2-5, the CDR3 gives the full variable domain: EAEVAQSPRYKITEKSQAVAFWCDPISGHATLYWYRQILGQGPELLVQFQDESVVDDSQLPKDRFSAERLKGVDSTLKIQPAELGDSAMYLCATSLAGLEGPARETQYFGPGTRLLVL.

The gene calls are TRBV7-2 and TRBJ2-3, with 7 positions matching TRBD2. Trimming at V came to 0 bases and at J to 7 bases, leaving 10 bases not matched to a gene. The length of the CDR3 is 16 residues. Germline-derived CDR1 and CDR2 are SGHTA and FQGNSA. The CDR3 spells CASSLAGGPEQYTQYF. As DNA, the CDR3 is TGTGCCAGCAGCTTAGCGGGAGGGCCCGAACAATATACGCAGTATTTT. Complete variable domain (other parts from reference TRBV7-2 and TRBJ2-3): GAGVSQSPSNKVTEKGKDVELRCDPISGHTALYWYRQSLGQGLEFLIYFQGNSAPDKSGLPSDRFSAERTGGSVSTLTIQRTQQEDSAVYLCASSLAGGPEQYTQYFGPGTRLTVL.

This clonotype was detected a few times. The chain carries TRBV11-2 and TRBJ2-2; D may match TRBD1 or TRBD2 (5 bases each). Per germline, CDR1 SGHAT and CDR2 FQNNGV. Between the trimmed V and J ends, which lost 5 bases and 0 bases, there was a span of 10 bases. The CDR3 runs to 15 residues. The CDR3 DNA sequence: TGTGCCAGCAGCCGGGGACGATCGAACACCGGGGAGCTGTTTTTT. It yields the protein CASSRGRSNTGELFF.

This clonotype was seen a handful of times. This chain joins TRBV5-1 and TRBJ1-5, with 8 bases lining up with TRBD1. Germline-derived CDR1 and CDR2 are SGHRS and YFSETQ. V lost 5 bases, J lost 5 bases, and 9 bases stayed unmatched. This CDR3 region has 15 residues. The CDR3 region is CASRITTGADQPQHF. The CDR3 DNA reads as TGCGCCAGCAGGATAACGACAGGGGCGGATCAGCCCCAGCATTTT.

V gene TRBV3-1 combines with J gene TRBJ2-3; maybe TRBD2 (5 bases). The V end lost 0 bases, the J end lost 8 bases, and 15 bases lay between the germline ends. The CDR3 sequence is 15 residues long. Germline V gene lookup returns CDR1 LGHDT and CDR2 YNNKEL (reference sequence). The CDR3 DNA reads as TGTGCCAGCAGCCAAGATCTACTGGACGGAGGTACGCAGTATTTT. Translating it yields CASSQDLLDGGTQYF.

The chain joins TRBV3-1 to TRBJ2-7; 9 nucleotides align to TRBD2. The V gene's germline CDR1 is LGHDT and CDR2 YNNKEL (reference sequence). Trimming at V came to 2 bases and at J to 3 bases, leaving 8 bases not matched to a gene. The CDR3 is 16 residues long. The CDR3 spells CASSQKPLAGFYEQYV. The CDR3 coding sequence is TGTGCCAGCAGCCAAAAACCACTAGCGGGTTTCTACGAGCAGTACGTC.

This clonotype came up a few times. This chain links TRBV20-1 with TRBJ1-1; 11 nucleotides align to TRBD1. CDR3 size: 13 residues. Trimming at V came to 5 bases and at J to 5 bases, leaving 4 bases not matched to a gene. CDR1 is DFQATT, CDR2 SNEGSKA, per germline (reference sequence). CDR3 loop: CSAGGQGATEAFF. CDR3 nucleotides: TGCAGTGCTGGAGGACAGGGGGCAACTGAAGCTTTCTTT.

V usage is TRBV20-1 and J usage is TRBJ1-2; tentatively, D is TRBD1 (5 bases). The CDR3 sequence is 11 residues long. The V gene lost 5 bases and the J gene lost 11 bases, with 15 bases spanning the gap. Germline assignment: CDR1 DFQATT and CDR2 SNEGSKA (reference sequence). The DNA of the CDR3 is TGCAGTGCTCTCCATTCCCCAGGGTACACCTTC. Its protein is CSALHSPGYTF.

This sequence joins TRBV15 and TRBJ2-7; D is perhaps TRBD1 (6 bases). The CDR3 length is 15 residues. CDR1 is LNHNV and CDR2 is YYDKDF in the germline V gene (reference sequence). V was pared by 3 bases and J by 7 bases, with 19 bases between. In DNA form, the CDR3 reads TGTGCCACCAGCAGTAATAAGCTACAGGGCACGGAGCAGTACGTC. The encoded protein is CATSSNKLQGTEQYV.

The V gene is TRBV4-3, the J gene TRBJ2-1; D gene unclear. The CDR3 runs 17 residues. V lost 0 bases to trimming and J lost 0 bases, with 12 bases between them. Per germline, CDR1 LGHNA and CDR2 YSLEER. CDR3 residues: CASSQESSFSSYNEQFF. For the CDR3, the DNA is TGCGCCAGCAGCCAAGAATCGAGCTTTAGCTCCTACAATGAGCAGTTCTTC.

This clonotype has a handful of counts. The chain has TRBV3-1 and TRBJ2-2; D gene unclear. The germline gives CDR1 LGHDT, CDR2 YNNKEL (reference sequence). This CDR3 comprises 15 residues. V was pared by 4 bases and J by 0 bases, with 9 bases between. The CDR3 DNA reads TGTGCCAGCAGCCCACGCGTAGCGAACACCGGGGAGCTGTTTTTT. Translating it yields CASSPRVANTGELFF.

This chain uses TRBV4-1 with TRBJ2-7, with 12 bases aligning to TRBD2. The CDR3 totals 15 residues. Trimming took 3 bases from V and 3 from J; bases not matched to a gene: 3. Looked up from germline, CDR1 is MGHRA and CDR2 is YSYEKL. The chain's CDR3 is CASSQAGLAGYEQYF. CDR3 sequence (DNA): TGCGCCAGCAGCCAGGCGGGACTAGCGGGCTACGAGCAGTACTTC.

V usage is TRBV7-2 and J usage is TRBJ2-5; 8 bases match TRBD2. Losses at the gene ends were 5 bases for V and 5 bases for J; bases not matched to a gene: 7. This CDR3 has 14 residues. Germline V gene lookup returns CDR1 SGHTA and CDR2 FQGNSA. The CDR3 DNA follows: TGTGCCAGCAGCCGAGGACTAGCCACGGAGACCCAGTACTTC. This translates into CASSRGLATETQYF.

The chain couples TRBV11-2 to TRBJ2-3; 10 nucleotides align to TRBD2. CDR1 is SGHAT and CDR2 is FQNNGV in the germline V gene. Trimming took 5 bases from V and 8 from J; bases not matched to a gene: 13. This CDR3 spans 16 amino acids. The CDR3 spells CASSNGLAEAQGTQYF. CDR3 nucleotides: TGTGCCAGCAGCAACGGACTAGCGGAAGCACAGGGTACGCAGTATTTT.

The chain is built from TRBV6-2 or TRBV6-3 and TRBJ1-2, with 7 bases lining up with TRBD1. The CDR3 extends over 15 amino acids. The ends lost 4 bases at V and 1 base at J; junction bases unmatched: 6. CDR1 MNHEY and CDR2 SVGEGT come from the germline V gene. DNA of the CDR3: TGTGCCAGCAGTTCCCGGGACAGCTATAACTATGGCTACACCTTC. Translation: CASSSRDSYNYGYTF.

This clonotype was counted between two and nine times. CDR3 amino acids: CATSRDGAGGNQPQHF. The CDR3 nucleotides read TGTGCCACCAGCAGAGATGGTGCGGGGGGCAATCAGCCCCAGCATTTT. The chain recombines TRBV15 with TRBJ1-5; tentative D call: TRBD1 (5 bases). Deletions cut 0 bases from V and 2 bases from J, with 11 bases between. This CDR3 is built from 16 residues. Germline V gene sequence: CDR1 LNHNV, CDR2 YYDKDF (reference sequence).